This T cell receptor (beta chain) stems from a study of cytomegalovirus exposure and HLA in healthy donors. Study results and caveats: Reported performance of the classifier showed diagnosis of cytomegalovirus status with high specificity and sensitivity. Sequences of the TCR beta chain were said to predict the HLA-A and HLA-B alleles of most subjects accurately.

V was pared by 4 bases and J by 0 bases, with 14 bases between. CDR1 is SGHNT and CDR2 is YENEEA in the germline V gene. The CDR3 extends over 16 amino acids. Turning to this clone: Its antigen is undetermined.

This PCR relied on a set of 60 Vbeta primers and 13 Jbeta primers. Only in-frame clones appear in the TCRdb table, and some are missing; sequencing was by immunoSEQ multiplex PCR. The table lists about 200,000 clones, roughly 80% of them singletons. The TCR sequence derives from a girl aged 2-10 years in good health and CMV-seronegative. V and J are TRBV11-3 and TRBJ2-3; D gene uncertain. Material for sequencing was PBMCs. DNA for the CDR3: TGTGCCAGCAGCTCCCGCAAAGAAACTAGCACAGATACGCAGTATTTT. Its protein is CASSSRKETSTDTQYF.